The 16 T cell receptor beta chains reported below all come from one sample, sequenced in a study of cytomegalovirus exposure and HLA in healthy donors. PCR amplification relied on 60 Vbeta primers (plus 13 Jbeta primers). Profiling relied on immunoSEQ multiplex PCR, and the TCRdb table lists in-frame clones only, not all of them. This table has some 65,000 clones, 78% appearing once. The sequencing input was PBMCs. These receptors came from a girl between 10 and 17 years old in good health and CMV-seropositive.

This clone was seen only once. This sequence joins TRBV5-1 and TRBJ2-7; 10 bases fit TRBD2. The CDR3 totals 15 residues. The V gene end was trimmed by 3 bases and the J gene end by 5 bases; junction bases not matched to a gene: 8. CDR1 and CDR2 (germline): SGHRS, YFSETQ. The CDR3, as DNA: TGCGCCAGCAGCTCCTACGGACTAGCGGATCACGAGCAGTACTTC. This sequence encodes CASSSYGLADHEQYF.

This clone appeared a few times. The V gene is TRBV10-3, the J gene TRBJ2-7; possible D gene TRBD1, 7 bases. Germline V lookup: CDR1 ENHRY, CDR2 SYGVKD. This CDR3 spans 13 amino acids. Trimming removed 10 bases at V and 1 base at J, with 14 bases between. The CDR3 sequence: CATRGTDSYEQYF. CDR3 nucleotides: TGTGCCACCCGCGGGACAGATTCCTACGAGCAGTACTTC.

The chain combines TRBV7-8 with TRBJ1-5, with D possibly matching TRBD1 (5 bases). Germline CDR1 reads SGHVS; CDR2 reads FQNEAQ. The ends were cut back, 2 bases at V and 7 bases at J, with 15 bases in the middle. This CDR3 spans 15 amino acids. The CDR3 sequence: CASSLTKGFRQPQHF. Here the CDR3 DNA reads TGTGCCAGCAGCTTAACGAAGGGGTTTAGGCAGCCCCAGCATTTT.

The V and J genes are TRBV28 and TRBJ1-4; 10 bases fit TRBD1. Trimming removed 4 bases from V and 8 bases from J; junction bases left unmatched: 7. From germline, CDR1 is MDHEN and CDR2 SYDVKM. This CDR3 contains 15 residues. The CDR3 bases are TGTGCCAGCAGTTCCCAGGACAGGGGGGGGGAAAAACTGTTTTTT. This codes for CASSSQDRGGEKLFF.

This chain joins TRBV29-1 and TRBJ2-5; tentatively, D is TRBD2 (5 bases). This CDR3 comprises 12 residues. Germline CDR1 is SQVTM and CDR2 is ANQGSEA. The V and J ends lost 4 bases and 5 bases respectively, with 11 bases between them. CDR3 amino acids: CSVGRLRETQYF. The DNA for the CDR3 is TGCAGCGTTGGGAGACTAAGGGAGACCCAGTACTTC.

V and J are TRBV30 and TRBJ1-1, with D unresolved. V lost 5 bases to trimming and J lost 1 base, with 11 bases between them. The CDR3 length is 13 residues. Germline values: CDR1 GTSNPN, CDR2 SVGIG (reference sequence). The CDR3 nucleotides read TGTGCCTGGGATGCTACAGAGAACACTGAAGCTTTCTTT. This encodes CAWDATENTEAFF.

CDR3: CASSQGPGQKVYEQYF. CDR3 bases: TGCGCCAGCAGCCAGGGGCCGGGACAGAAAGTTTACGAGCAGTACTTC. The chain is built from TRBV4-1 and TRBJ2-7; TRBD1 matches 7 bases. The ends lost 3 bases at V and 4 bases at J; junction bases unmatched: 12. There are 16 residues in the CDR3. Germline CDR1 is MGHRA and CDR2 is YSYEKL.

The chain is built from TRBV29-1 and TRBJ1-2; the match to TRBD1 covers 12 bases. The CDR3 sequence is 13 residues long. V was clipped by 6 bases and J by 4 bases; unmatched bases: 3. The germline gives CDR1 SQVTM, CDR2 ANQGSEA. In nucleotides, the CDR3 is TGCAGCGTGGGGGACAGGGGGCCCTATGGCTACACCTTC. It encodes CSVGDRGPYGYTF.

The gene calls are TRBV6-1 and TRBJ2-5; 9 bases are shared with TRBD1. This CDR3 is built from 16 residues. In germline, CDR1 is MNHNS, CDR2 SASEGT. V lost 2 bases and J lost 4; bases outside the gene matches: 8. DNA of the CDR3: TGTGCCAGCAGTGAAAGATCCGGGACAGGGTCAGAGACCCAGTACTTC. This encodes CASSERSGTGSETQYF.

This rearrangement joins TRBV6-6 to TRBJ1-6; 10 bases line up with TRBD1. Trimming cost V 8 bases and J 0 bases; bases outside gene matches: 4. This CDR3 has 16 residues. Germline V gene sequence: CDR1 MNHNY, CDR2 SVGAGI (reference sequence). CDR3 residues: CASRTGGSSYNSPLHF. In DNA, the CDR3 is TGTGCCAGCCGGACAGGGGGTAGCTCCTATAATTCACCCCTCCACTTT.

The V call is TRBV10-2, the J call TRBJ1-1; D might be TRBD1 (5 bases). The CDR3 consists of 14 residues. Trimming removed 1 base from V and 5 bases from J, with 11 bases in between. The germline gives CDR1 WSHSY, CDR2 SAAADI. The CDR3 DNA sequence: TGCGCCAGCAGTGAGTTCCGACGGGGGACTGAAGCTTTCTTT. It codes for CASSEFRRGTEAFF.

V usage is TRBV30 and J usage is TRBJ1-5, with 12 positions matching TRBD1. In germline, CDR1 is GTSNPN, CDR2 SVGIG (reference sequence). The length of the CDR3 is 16 residues. Losses at the gene ends were 2 bases for V and 4 bases for J; bases not matched to a gene: 6. This CDR3 reads CAWSWGTGGTNQPQHF. For the CDR3, the DNA is TGTGCCTGGAGTTGGGGGACAGGGGGCACTAATCAGCCCCAGCATTTT.

The V gene is TRBV7-2, the J gene TRBJ1-1; the D is unclear. CDR1 and CDR2 from the germline V gene are SGHTA and FQGNSA. V was trimmed by 5 bases and J by 6 bases, leaving 19 bases between them. The CDR3 totals 15 residues. Here the CDR3 DNA reads TGTGCCAGCAGCCGAAGCGGCACCCGGCAAGCTGAAGCTTTCTTT. Protein: CASSRSGTRQAEAFF.

In this sample, this clone turned up once. V is TRBV7-2 and J is TRBJ2-7; 8 positions agree with TRBD1. The CDR3 runs 15 residues. Germline V gene sequence: CDR1 SGHTA, CDR2 FQGNSA. V lost 5 bases and J lost 2; bases outside the gene matches: 8. CDR3 in DNA: TGTGCCAGCAGCCCCGACCTGGACAGGGCCTACGAGCAGTACTTC. It translates to CASSPDLDRAYEQYF. Full variable domain (rest looked up from reference TRBV7-2 and TRBJ2-7): GAGVSQSPSNKVTEKGKDVELRCDPISGHTALYWYRQSLGQGLEFLIYFQGNSAPDKSGLPSDRFSAERTGGSVSTLTIQRTQQEDSAVYLCASSPDLDRAYEQYFGPGTRLTVT.

The rearrangement uses TRBV28 and TRBJ1-2; 9 positions match TRBD1. Per germline, CDR1 MDHEN and CDR2 SYDVKM. The CDR3 length is 15 residues. Trimming removed 3 bases from V and 3 bases from J; junction bases left unmatched: 5. The CDR3 loop is CASSFLDRGDYGYTF. The CDR3 DNA sequence: TGTGCCAGCAGTTTTCTGGACAGGGGAGACTATGGCTACACCTTC.

The chain uses TRBV4-1 and TRBJ2-1; 8 bases agree with TRBD2. The CDR3 extends over 16 amino acids. The V and J ends lost 1 base and 3 bases, in that order; junction bases with no gene match: 5. Germline CDR1 is MGHRA and CDR2 is YSYEKL. In DNA form, the CDR3 reads TGCGCCAGCAGCCAAGCACACAGCGGGGGCTACAATGAGCAGTTCTTC. Translated, it gives CASSQAHSGGYNEQFF.